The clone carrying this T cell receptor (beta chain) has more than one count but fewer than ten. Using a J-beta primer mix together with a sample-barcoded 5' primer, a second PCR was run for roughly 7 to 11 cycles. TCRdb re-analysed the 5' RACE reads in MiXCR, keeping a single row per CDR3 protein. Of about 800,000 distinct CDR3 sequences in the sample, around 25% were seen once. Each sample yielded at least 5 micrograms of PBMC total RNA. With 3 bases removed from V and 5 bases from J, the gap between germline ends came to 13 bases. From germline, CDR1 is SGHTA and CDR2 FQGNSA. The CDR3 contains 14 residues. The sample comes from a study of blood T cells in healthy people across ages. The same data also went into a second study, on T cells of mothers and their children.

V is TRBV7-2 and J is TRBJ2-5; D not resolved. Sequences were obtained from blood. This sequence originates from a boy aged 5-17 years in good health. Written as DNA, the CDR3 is TGTGCCAGCAGCTTGGAAGGGAAGGCGGAGACCCAGTACTTC. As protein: CASSLEGKAETQYF.